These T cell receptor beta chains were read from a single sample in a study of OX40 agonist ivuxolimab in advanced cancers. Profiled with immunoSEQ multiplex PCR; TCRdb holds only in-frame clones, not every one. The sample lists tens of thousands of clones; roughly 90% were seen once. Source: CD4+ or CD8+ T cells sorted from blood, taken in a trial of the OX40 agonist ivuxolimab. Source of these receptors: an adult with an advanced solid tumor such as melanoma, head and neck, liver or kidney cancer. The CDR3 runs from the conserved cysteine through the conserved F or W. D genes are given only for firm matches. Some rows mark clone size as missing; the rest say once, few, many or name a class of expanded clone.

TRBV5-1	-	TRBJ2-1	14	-	CASSPSPNGNEQFF	TGCGCCAGCAGCCCTTCTCCAAATGGTAATGAGCAGTTCTTC
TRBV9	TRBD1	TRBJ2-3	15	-	CASSVRTGQADTQYF	TGTGCCAGCAGCGTAAGGACAGGGCAGGCAGATACGCAGTATTTT
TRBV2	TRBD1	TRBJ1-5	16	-	CASSGQGVSDNQPQHF	TGTGCCAGCAGTGGACAGGGGGTGAGTGACAATCAGCCCCAGCATTTT
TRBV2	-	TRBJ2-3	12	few	CASSVLRDTQYF	TGTGCCAGCAGTGTTCTGAGAGATACGCAGTATTTT
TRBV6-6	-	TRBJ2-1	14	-	CASSDRDRDNEQFF	TGTGCCAGCAGTGACCGGGACCGTGACAATGAGCAGTTCTTC
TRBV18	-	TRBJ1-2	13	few	CASSPLGERGYTF	TGTGCCAGCTCACCATTAGGAGAACGGGGCTACACCTTC
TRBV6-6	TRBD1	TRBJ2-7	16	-	CASSASTGGGSYEQYF	TGTGCCAGCAGTGCCTCGACAGGGGGCGGCTCCTACGAGCAGTACTTC
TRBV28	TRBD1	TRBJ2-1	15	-	CASRPGTGSYNEQFF	TGTGCCAGCAGGCCCGGGACAGGGTCCTACAATGAGCAGTTCTTC
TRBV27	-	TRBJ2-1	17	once	CASSLHPEEGVKNEQFF	TGTGCCAGCAGTTTACACCCCGAGGAGGGAGTGAAGAATGAGCAGTTCTTC
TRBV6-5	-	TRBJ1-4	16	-	CASSYSKAATNEKLFF	TGTGCCAGCAGTTACTCGAAGGCGGCAACTAATGAAAAACTGTTTTTT
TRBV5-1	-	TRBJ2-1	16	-	CASSLAGAPDYNEQFF	TGCGCCAGCAGCTTGGCTGGGGCCCCCGACTACAATGAGCAGTTCTTC
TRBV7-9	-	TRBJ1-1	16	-	CASSLRDSTSHTEAFF	TGTGCCAGCAGCTTAAGAGACAGCACATCTCACACTGAAGCTTTCTTT
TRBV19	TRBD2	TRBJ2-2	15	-	CASSILAGVPGELFF	TGTGCCAGTAGTATTCTAGCGGGGGTCCCCGGGGAGCTGTTTTTT
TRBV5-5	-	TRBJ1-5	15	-	CASSLVGGSNQPQHF	TGTGCCAGCAGCTTGGTTGGGGGTAGCAATCAGCCCCAGCATTTT
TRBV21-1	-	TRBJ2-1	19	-	CASSTGQGAGTSVGNEQFF	TGTGCCAGCAGCACGGGACAGGGGGCCGGGACTAGCGTGGGTAATGAGCAGTTCTTC
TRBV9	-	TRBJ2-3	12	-	CASSVAQDTQYF	TGTGCCAGCAGCGTAGCCCAAGATACGCAGTATTTT
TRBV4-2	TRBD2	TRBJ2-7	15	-	CASSQTTSGSYEQYF	TGTGCCAGCAGCCAGACGACTAGCGGTTCCTACGAGCAGTACTTC
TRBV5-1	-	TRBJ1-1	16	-	CASSLGLGFMNTEAFF	TGCGCCAGCAGCTTGGGACTAGGATTCATGAACACTGAAGCTTTCTTT
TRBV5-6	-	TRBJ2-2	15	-	CASSGTPGGTGELFF	TGTGCCAGCAGTGGGACCCCCGGGGGCACCGGGGAGCTGTTTTTT
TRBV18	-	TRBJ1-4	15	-	CASSPNESPNEKLFF	TGTGCCAGCTCACCGAATGAAAGCCCTAATGAAAAACTGTTTTTT
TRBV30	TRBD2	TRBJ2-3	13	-	CAWTSGSTDTQYF	TGTGCCTGGACTAGCGGGAGTACAGATACGCAGTATTTT
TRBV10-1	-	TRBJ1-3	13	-	CASSESYGNTIYF	TGCGCCAGCAGTGAGTCGTACGGAAACACCATATATTTT
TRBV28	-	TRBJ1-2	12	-	CASADTSYGYTF	TGTGCCAGCGCCGACACTAGCTATGGCTACACCTTC
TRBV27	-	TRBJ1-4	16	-	CASSPRRPPSNEKLFF	TGTGCCAGCAGTCCCCGAAGACCCCCATCTAATGAAAAACTGTTTTTT
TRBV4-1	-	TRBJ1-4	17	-	CASSQVIRGSFNEKLFF	TGCGCCAGCAGCCAAGTTATCCGGGGCTCCTTTAATGAAAAACTGTTTTTT
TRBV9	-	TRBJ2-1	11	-	CASSGYNEQFF	TGTGCCAGCAGCGGTTACAATGAGCAGTTCTTC
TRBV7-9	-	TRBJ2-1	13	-	CASSPGTANEQFF	TGTGCCAGCAGCCCCGGAACGGCCAATGAGCAGTTCTTC
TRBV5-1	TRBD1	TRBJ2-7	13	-	CASSLGAGGEQYF	TGCGCCAGCAGTTTAGGGGCAGGGGGCGAGCAGTACTTC
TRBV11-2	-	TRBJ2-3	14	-	CASSRLTSTDTQYF	TGTGCCAGCAGCAGACTCACTAGCACAGATACGCAGTATTTT
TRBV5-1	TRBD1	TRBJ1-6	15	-	CASREGAAYNSPLHF	TGCGCCAGCAGGGAGGGGGCTGCCTATAATTCACCCCTCCACTTT
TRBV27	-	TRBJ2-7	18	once	CASSPIHGQRTTSYEQYF	TGTGCCAGCAGTCCCATACACGGACAGCGTACCACCTCCTACGAGCAGTACTTC
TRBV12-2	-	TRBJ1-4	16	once	CASRLKGWDNNEKLFF	TGTGCAAGTCGCCTAAAGGGCTGGGACAATAATGAAAAACTGTTTTTT
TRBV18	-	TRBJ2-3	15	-	CASSPALAGSDTQYF	TGTGCCAGCTCACCAGCCTTGGCAGGGTCAGATACGCAGTATTTT
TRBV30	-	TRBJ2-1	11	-	CAWSVWGEQFF	TGTGCCTGGAGTGTGTGGGGTGAGCAGTTCTTC
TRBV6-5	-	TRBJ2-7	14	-	CASSSGSISYEQYF	TGTGCCAGCAGTTCCGGGAGTATCTCCTACGAGCAGTACTTC
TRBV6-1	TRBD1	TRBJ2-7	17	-	CASSGNSGGGISYEQYF	TGTGCCAGCAGTGGTAATTCAGGGGGCGGAATCTCCTACGAGCAGTACTTC
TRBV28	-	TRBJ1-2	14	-	CASSSITGPLGYTF	TGTGCCAGCAGTTCAATAACAGGGCCCCTGGGCTACACCTTC
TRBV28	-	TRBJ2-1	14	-	CASSPGAGPNEQFF	TGTGCCAGCAGTCCTGGGGCGGGGCCCAATGAGCAGTTCTTC
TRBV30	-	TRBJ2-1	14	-	CAWSVSTVNNEQFF	TGTGCCTGGAGTGTTAGTACGGTGAACAATGAGCAGTTCTTC
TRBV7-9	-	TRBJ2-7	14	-	CASSLSPNFHEQYF	TGTGCCAGCAGCCTTTCCCCCAATTTCCACGAGCAGTACTTC